This T cell receptor (beta chain) originates from a study of early T cells in non-severe SARS-CoV-2 infection. The protocol attached unique molecular identifiers to individual cDNA molecules. TCRdb itself ran the 5' RACE reads through MiXCR, one entry per CDR3 protein. In the table there are about 30,000 distinct CDR3 sequences, 6% to 7% of which are singletons. This clonotype was seen many times. Deletions cut 4 bases from V and 6 bases from J, with 10 bases between. Germline CDR1 and CDR2: SGHRS and YFSETQ. The CDR3 extends over 12 amino acids. Specimen: whole blood. The chain joins TRBV5-1 to TRBJ1-2; D not resolved. This TCR came from an adult who was a healthcare worker with PCR-confirmed SARS-CoV-2 infection or an uninfected control (not recorded which). The CDR3 nucleotides are TGCGCCAGCAGCCCCGGATTTAATGGCTACACCTTC. As protein: CASSPGFNGYTF.